This T cell receptor (beta chain) was profiled in a study of tumor T cells in aggressive B-cell lymphoma. Sequencing was performed with immunoSEQ multiplex PCR; in TCRdb, only in-frame clones are kept and a portion is missing. The table has 6,500 to 9,500 clones, around 86% seen once. Germline V gene lookup returns CDR1 SGHRS and CDR2 YFSETQ. Trimming removed 1 base at V and 0 bases at J, with 14 bases between. This CDR3 region has 16 residues. This TCR was sampled from an adult with diffuse large B cell lymphoma. The sample taken for sequencing was tumor tissue. V usage is TRBV5-1 and J usage is TRBJ2-7; weak D call: TRBD1 (5 bases). The CDR3 region has the DNA TGCGCCAGCAGCTTGCTCGCCAGGGCAAGCTCCTACGAGCAGTACTTC. Protein: CASSLLARASSYEQYF. The variable domain in full, with the rest retrieved from reference TRBV5-1 and TRBJ2-7, is KAGVTQTPRYLIKTRGQQVTLSCSPISGHRSVSWYQQTPGQGLQFLFEYFSETQRNKGNFPGRFSGRQFSNSRSEMNVSTLELGDSALYLCASSLLARASSYEQYFGPGTRLTVT.